These 14 T cell receptor beta chains were sequenced from one sample in a study of metastatic and nonmetastatic thyroid tumors. TCRdb re-processed the PCR reads through MiXCR. The sample holds 53,000 or so clones; 20% are singletons and the top ten take approximately 4%. Thyroid surgery was preceded by no treatment in any patient. The specimen sequenced was blood. The source of these receptors is a female donor with papillary thyroid cancer or a benign thyroid nodule (not recorded which). Some clones in this sample may be carry-over from other donors' samples.

This clone was counted ten times or more. The chain employs TRBV19 and TRBJ2-4, with 7 bases lining up with TRBD2. Germline V gene lookup returns CDR1 LNHDA and CDR2 SQIVND (reference sequence). The CDR3 runs to 14 residues. J was trimmed by 6 bases and V by 1 base; bases with no gene match: 3. This CDR3 reads CASSIGGRANIQYF. The CDR3 DNA follows: TGTGCCAGTAGTATAGGTGGGAGGGCAAACATTCAGTACTTC.

In this sample, this clone turned up many times. J is TRBJ1-5 and V is TRBV20-1, with a possible D match to TRBD1 (5 bases). The V gene's germline CDR1 is DFQATT and CDR2 SNEGSKA (reference sequence). The V end was cut by 1 base, the J end by 0 bases, with 13 bases between. The CDR3 covers 16 residues. The CDR3 region is CSARGQGEGSNQPQHF. In DNA form, the CDR3 reads TGCAGTGCTAGAGGGCAGGGAGAGGGTAGCAATCAGCCCCAGCATTTT.

There are many counts of this clone. The chain combines TRBV6-1 with TRBJ1-4, with D unresolved. Germline V lookup: CDR1 MNHNS, CDR2 SASEGT. V was trimmed by 7 bases and J by 0 bases, leaving 9 bases between them. This CDR3 is built from 14 residues. The CDR3 nucleotides read TGTGCCAGCATTCCCGGTACAACTAATGAAAAACTGTTTTTT. Its protein product is CASIPGTTNEKLFF.

As to this clone: One base away lies a much larger clone, so this may be a sequencing read error. The J gene is TRBJ2-3, the V gene TRBV7-8, with a tentative D call TRBD2 (6 bases). Per germline, CDR1 SGHVS and CDR2 FQNEAQ. CDR3 length: 12 amino acids. Trimming removed 1 base from V and 10 bases from J, with 9 bases in between. The CDR3 region is CASSLDGSSQYF. CDR3 coding DNA: TGTGCCAGCAGCTTAGACGGGAGTTCGCAGTATTTT.

This clone was seen many times. This chain connects TRBV4-2 to TRBJ2-1, with unresolved D. The germline V gene encodes CDR1 LGHNA and CDR2 YNFKEQ. CDR3 size: 15 residues. V lost 1 base and J lost 5, with 12 bases in between. The CDR3 here is CASSQGVGQNNEQFF. The CDR3 DNA is TGTGCCAGCAGCCAAGGGGTGGGTCAGAACAATGAGCAGTTCTTC.

The sample holds many counts of this clone. Written as DNA, the CDR3 is TGTGCCAGCAGCGCGGGACAGGGATTCGGCAATCAGCCCCAGCATTTT. Translating gives CASSAGQGFGNQPQHF. V is TRBV9 and J is TRBJ1-5; the match to TRBD1 covers 9 bases. The ends lost 3 bases at V and 2 bases at J; junction bases unmatched: 6. The CDR3 has 16 amino acids. Per germline, CDR1 SGDLS and CDR2 YYNGEE.

The V gene is TRBV27, the J gene TRBJ2-5; D is ambiguous. The CDR3 spans 13 residues. Germline V gives CDR1 MNHEY, CDR2 SMNVEV (reference sequence). The V and J ends lost 3 bases and 7 bases respectively, with 12 bases between them. In DNA, the CDR3 is TGTGCCAGCAGTTTTCGACTCCTTGGGACCCAGTACTTC. Protein product: CASSFRLLGTQYF.

This clone was observed at least ten times. This chain connects TRBV18 to TRBJ2-7, with 11 bases aligning to TRBD2. Germline V gene sequence: CDR1 KGHSH, CDR2 LQKENI. V shed 2 bases and J 0 bases; nucleotides not matched to a gene: 0. This CDR3 comprises 15 residues. CDR3 residues: CASSPTSGSSYEQYF. DNA for the CDR3: TGTGCCAGCTCACCAACTAGCGGGAGCTCCTACGAGCAGTACTTC.

The genes are TRBV5-6 and TRBJ1-6; TRBD1 matches at 8 bases. Germline V gives CDR1 SGHDT, CDR2 YYEEEE. This CDR3 has 16 residues. CDR3 in amino acids: CSSSSLGQGIDSPLHF. CDR3 nucleotide sequence: TGTTCTAGCAGCTCCCTCGGACAGGGCATTGATTCACCCCTCCACTTT.

This clone was counted many times. The chain employs TRBV5-1 and TRBJ2-1; no firm D call. Germline values: CDR1 SGHRS, CDR2 YFSETQ. V shed 0 bases and J shed 0 bases, with 7 bases lying between them. The CDR3 has 15 amino acids. The CDR3 loop is CASSLGLSSYNEQFF. As DNA, the CDR3 is TGCGCCAGCAGCTTGGGACTGAGCTCCTACAATGAGCAGTTCTTC.

This clone was counted at least ten times. The chain has TRBV16 and TRBJ1-4; the D is unclear. Germline V CDR1 and CDR2: KGHSY, FQNENV. Trimming took 0 bases from V and 8 from J, leaving 10 bases between them. The CDR3 spans 14 residues. CDR3 region: CASSQSTQEEKLFF. The CDR3 coding sequence is TGTGCCAGCAGCCAATCCACCCAGGAGGAAAAACTGTTTTTT.

This clone was counted at least ten times. The J gene is TRBJ2-7, the V gene TRBV7-8, with 7 nucleotides matching TRBD1. The CDR3 loop spans 14 amino acids. Germline lookup yields CDR1 SGHVS and CDR2 FQNEAQ. J gave up 7 bases and V 0 bases, and 6 bases lay outside the gene matches. The CDR3 is CASSLAAGGREQYF. CDR3 DNA: TGTGCCAGCAGCTTAGCGGCAGGGGGTAGGGAGCAGTACTTC. The whole variable domain, filled in from reference TRBV7-8 and TRBJ2-7, reads GAGVSQSPRYKVAKRGQDVALRCDPISGHVSLFWYQQALGQGPEFLTYFQNEAQLDKSGLPSDRFFAERPEGSVSTLKIQRTQQEDSAVYLCASSLAAGGREQYFGPGTRLTVT.

A word on this clone: The sample contains more than one DNA sequence encoding this CDR3. The chain uses TRBV19 and TRBJ1-2, with D perhaps matching TRBD1 (5 bases). This CDR3 is built from 15 residues. Deletions cut 4 bases from V and 2 bases from J, with 14 bases between. CDR1 is LNHDA, CDR2 SQIVND, per germline (reference sequence). This CDR3 reads CASSTSTGSNYGYTF. CDR3 coding DNA: TGTGCCAGTAGTACTTCAACAGGTAGCAACTATGGCTACACCTTC.

This clone was counted between two and nine times. A much more abundant neighbour one base away suggests this may be a read error. The chain couples TRBV10-3 to TRBJ2-2; D gene uncertain. The CDR3 has 14 residues. Germline values: CDR1 ENHRY, CDR2 SYGVKD. The CDR3 coding sequence is TGTGCCATCGGTGAGTCCACGAACACCGGGGAGCTGTTTTTT. It yields the protein CAIGESTNTGELFF.